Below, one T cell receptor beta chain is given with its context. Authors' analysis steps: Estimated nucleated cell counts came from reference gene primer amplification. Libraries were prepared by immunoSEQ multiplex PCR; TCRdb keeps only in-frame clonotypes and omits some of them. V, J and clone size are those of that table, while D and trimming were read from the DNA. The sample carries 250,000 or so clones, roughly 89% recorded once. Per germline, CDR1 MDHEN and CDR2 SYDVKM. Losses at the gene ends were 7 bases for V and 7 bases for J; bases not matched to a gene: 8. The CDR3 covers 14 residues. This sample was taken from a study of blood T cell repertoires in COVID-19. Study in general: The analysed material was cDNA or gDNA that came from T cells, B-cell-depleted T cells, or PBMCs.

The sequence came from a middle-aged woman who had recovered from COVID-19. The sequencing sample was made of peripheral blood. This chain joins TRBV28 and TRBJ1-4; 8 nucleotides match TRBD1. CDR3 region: CASIYTGGSEKLFF. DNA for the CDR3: TGTGCCAGCATATATACAGGGGGAAGTGAAAAACTGTTTTTT.